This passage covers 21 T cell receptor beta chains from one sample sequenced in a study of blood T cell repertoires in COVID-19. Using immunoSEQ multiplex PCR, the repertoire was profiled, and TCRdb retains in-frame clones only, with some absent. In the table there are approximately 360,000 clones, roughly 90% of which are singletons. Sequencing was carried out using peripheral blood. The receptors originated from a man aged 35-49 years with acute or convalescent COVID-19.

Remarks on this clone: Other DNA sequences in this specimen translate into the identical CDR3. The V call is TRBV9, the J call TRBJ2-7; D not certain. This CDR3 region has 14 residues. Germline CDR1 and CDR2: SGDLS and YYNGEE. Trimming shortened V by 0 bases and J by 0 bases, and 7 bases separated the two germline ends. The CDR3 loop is CASSVVPSSYEQYF. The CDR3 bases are TGTGCCAGCAGCGTAGTACCCAGCTCCTACGAGCAGTACTTC.

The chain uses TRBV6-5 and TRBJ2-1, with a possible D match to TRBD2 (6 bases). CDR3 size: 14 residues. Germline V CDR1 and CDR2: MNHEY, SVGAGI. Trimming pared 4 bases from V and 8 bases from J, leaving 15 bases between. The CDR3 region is CASSFQFSGDEQFF. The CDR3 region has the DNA TGTGCCAGCAGTTTCCAGTTTTCGGGAGATGAGCAGTTCTTC.

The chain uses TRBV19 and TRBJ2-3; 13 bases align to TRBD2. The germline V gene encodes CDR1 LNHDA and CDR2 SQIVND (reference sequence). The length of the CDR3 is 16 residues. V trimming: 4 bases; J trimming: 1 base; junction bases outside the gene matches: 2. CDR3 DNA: TGTGCCAGTAGTAGAGGGACTAGCGGGGGCACAGATACGCAGTATTTT. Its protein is CASSRGTSGGTDTQYF. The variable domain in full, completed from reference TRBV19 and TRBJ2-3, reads DGGITQSPKYLFRKEGQNVTLSCEQNLNHDAMYWYRQDPGQGLRLIYYSQIVNDFQKGDIAEGYSVSREKKESFPLTVTSAQKNPTAFYLCASSRGTSGGTDTQYFGPGTRLTVL.

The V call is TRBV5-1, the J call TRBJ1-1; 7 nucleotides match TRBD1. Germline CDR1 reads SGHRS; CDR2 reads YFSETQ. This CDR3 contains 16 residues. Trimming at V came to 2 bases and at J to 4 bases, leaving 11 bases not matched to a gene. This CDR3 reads CASSLGQVWGGTEAFF. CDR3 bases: TGCGCCAGCAGCTTAGGACAGGTTTGGGGTGGCACTGAAGCTTTCTTT.

The CDR3 region is CASSVELGQPQHF. In DNA form, the CDR3 reads TGTGCCAGCAGTGTGGAGTTGGGTCAGCCCCAGCATTTT. The chain links TRBV6-4 to TRBJ1-5; D ambiguous. CDR1 is MRHNA, CDR2 SNTAGT, per germline. The length of the CDR3 is 13 residues. V shed 4 bases and J shed 6 bases, with 10 bases lying between them.

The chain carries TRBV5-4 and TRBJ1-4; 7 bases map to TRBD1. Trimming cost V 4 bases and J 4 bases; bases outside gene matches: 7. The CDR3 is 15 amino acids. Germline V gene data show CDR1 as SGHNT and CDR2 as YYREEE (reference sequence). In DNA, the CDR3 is TGTGCCAGCAGCGCTCAGGGGGGACATAATGAAAAACTGTTTTTT. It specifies CASSAQGGHNEKLFF. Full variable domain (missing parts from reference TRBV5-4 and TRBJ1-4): ETGVTQSPTHLIKTRGQQVTLRCSSQSGHNTVSWYQQALGQGPQFIFQYYREEENGRGNFPPRFSGLQFPNYSSELNVNALELDDSALYLCASSAQGGHNEKLFFGSGTQLSVL.

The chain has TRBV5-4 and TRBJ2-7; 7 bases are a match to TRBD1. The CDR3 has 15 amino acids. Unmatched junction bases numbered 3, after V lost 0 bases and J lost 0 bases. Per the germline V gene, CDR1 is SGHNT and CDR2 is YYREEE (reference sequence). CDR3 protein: CASSLVGTVSYEQYF. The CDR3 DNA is TGTGCCAGCAGCTTGGTGGGGACAGTCTCCTACGAGCAGTACTTC.

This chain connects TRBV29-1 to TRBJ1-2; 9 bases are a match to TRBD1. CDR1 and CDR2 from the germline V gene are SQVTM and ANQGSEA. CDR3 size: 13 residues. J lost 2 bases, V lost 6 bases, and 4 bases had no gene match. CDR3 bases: TGCAGCGTGTCCGGGACAGGGAACTATGGCTACACCTTC. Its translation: CSVSGTGNYGYTF.

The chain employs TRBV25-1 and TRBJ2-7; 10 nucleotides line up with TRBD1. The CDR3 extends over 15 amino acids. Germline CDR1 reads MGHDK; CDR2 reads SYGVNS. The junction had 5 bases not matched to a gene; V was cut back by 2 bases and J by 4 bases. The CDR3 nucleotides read TGTGCCAGCAGTGAAGTCGGGACAGGGGTGTACGAGCAGTACTTC. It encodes CASSEVGTGVYEQYF.

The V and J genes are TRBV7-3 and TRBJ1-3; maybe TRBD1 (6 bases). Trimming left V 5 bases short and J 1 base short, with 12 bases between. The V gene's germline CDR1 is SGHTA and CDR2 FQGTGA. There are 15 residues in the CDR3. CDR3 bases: TGTGCCAGCAGCCCCCAAACAGGGTCTGGAAACACCATATATTTT. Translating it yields CASSPQTGSGNTIYF. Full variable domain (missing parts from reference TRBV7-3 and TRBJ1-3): GAGVSQTPSNKVTEKGKYVELRCDPISGHTALYWYRQSLGQGPEFLIYFQGTGAADDSGLPNDRFFAVRPEGSVSTLKIQRTERGDSAVYLCASSPQTGSGNTIYFGEGSWLTVV.

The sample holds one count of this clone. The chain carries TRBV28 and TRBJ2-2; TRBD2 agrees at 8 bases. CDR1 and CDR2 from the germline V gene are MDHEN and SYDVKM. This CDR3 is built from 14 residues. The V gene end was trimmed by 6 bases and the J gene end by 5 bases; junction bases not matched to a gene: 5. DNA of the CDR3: TGTGCCAGCAGGGAGACTAGCGAAACCGGGGAGCTGTTTTTT. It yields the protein CASRETSETGELFF.

CDR3 sequence: CATSDRVHPKADTQYF. The DNA of the CDR3 is TGTGCCACCAGTGATCGGGTCCACCCAAAGGCAGATACGCAGTATTTT. This chain uses TRBV24-1 with TRBJ2-3; the D is unclear. Germline V gene lookup returns CDR1 KGHDR and CDR2 SFDVKD. The V and J ends lost 3 bases and 4 bases respectively, with 16 bases between them. This CDR3 comprises 16 residues.

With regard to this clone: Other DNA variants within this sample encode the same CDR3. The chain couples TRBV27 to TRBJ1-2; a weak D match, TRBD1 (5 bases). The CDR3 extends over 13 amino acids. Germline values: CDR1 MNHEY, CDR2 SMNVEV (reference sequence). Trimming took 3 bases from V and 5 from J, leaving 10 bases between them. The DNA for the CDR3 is TGTGCCAGCAGTTTGCGGGGCAATTATGGCTACACCTTC. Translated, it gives CASSLRGNYGYTF.

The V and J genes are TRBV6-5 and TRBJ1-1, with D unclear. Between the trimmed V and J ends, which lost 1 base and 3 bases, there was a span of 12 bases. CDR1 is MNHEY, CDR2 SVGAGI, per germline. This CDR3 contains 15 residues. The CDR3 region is CASSYLGRRDTEAFF. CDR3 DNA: TGTGCCAGCAGTTACTTGGGGAGGAGGGACACTGAAGCTTTCTTT.

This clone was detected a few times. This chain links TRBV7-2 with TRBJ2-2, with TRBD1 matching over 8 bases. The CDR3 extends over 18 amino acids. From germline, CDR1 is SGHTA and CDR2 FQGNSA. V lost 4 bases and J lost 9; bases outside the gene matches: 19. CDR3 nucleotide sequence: TGTGCCAGCAGCTCACTTACCGCCGGGACAGGTTTAGTTTGGGAGCTGTTTTTT. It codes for CASSSLTAGTGLVWELFF.

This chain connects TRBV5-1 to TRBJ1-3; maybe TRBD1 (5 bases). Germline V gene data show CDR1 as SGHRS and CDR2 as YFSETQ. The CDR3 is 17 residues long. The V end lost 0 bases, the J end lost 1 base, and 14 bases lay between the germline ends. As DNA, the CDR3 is TGCGCCAGCAGCTTGGTTGCAGGGTCATTGTCTGGAAACACCATATATTTT. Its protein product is CASSLVAGSLSGNTIYF.

CDR3 coding DNA: TGTGCCAGCAGACTGGGACTAGCGGGTGAGCAGTTCTTC. It codes for CASRLGLAGEQFF. V gene TRBV6-5 combines with J gene TRBJ2-1, with 12 bases fitting TRBD2. Trimming took 6 bases from V and 9 from J; bases not matched to a gene: 3. The CDR3 consists of 13 residues. Germline values: CDR1 MNHEY, CDR2 SVGAGI.

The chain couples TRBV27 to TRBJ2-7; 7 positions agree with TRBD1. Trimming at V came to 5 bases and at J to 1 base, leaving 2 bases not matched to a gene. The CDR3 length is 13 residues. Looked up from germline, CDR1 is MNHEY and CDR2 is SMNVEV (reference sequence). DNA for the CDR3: TGTGCCAGCAGTGTGGGACAGTCCTACGAGCAGTACTTC. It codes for CASSVGQSYEQYF.

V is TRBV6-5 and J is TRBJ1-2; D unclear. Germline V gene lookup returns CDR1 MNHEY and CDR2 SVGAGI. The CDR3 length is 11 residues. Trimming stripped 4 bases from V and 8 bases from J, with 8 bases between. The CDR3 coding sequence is TGTGCCAGCAGTTTTCCAGGCGGCTACACCTTC. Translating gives CASSFPGGYTF.

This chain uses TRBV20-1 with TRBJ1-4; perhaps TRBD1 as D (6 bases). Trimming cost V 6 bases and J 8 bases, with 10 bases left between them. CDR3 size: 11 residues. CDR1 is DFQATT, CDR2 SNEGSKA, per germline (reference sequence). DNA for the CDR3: TGCAGTGCGGCAAGGGGGGAAAAACTGTTTTTT. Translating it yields CSAARGEKLFF.

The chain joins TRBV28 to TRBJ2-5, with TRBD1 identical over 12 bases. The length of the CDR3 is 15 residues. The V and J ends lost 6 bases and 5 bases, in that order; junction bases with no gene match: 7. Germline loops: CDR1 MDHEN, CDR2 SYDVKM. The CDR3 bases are TGTGCCAGCAGCAGCGGGACAGGGGGCAAGGAGACCCAGTACTTC. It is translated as CASSSGTGGKETQYF.